One sample yielded the 29 T cell receptor beta chains listed below, sequenced in a study of lymphopenia after photon versus proton radiotherapy. Data came from immunoSEQ multiplex PCR; TCRdb stores just in-frame clones and leaves some out. This sample has 25,000 to 40,000 clones, with under 90% found just once. The specimen was peripheral blood, collected from a patient treated with proton-based radiotherapy. These receptors were obtained from a woman aged 70-85 years with pancreatic cancer.

The V call is TRBV18, the J call TRBJ1-2; TRBD1 might be the D (6 bases). Germline V gene data show CDR1 as KGHSH and CDR2 as LQKENI. This CDR3 comprises 19 residues. V dropped 3 bases and J dropped 7 bases, with 30 bases sitting between them. CDR3 sequence: CASSPNRIPIQGPSSGYTF. Here the CDR3 DNA reads TGTGCCAGCTCACCGAATAGGATCCCTATCCAGGGGCCTTCTTCTGGCTACACCTTC.

The rearrangement uses TRBV4-3 and TRBJ2-3; 14 positions match TRBD2. With V trimmed by 0 bases and J by 5 bases, 4 bases remained unmatched. Per germline, CDR1 LGHNA and CDR2 YSLEER. The CDR3 totals 17 residues. The CDR3 is CASSQDRGTSGRDTQYF. As DNA, the CDR3 is TGCGCCAGCAGCCAAGATCGAGGGACTAGCGGGAGAGATACGCAGTATTTT.

The chain joins TRBV9 to TRBJ2-3; no clear D gene. Germline-derived CDR1 and CDR2 are SGDLS and YYNGEE. This CDR3 contains 15 residues. The V gene lost 4 bases and the J gene lost 4 bases, with 16 bases spanning the gap. The DNA of the CDR3 is TGTGCCAGCAGCCCCGAGCTTGGAGAGTCAGATACGCAGTATTTT. Protein product: CASSPELGESDTQYF.

By share, this clone ranks as medium-sized. This chain joins TRBV10-1 and TRBJ2-6; D might be TRBD2 (5 bases). Trimming removed 6 bases at V and 0 bases at J, with 15 bases between. The germline CDR1 and CDR2 sequences are WNHNN and SYGVQD (reference sequence). The CDR3 has 17 amino acids. CDR3 in amino acids: CASRADEGSSGANVLTF. CDR3 sequence (DNA): TGCGCCAGCAGAGCGGACGAGGGAAGCTCTGGGGCCAACGTCCTGACTTTC.

The rearrangement links TRBV10-3 to TRBJ1-1, with D tentatively TRBD1 (5 bases). CDR3 length equals 12 residues. Germline values: CDR1 ENHRY, CDR2 SYGVKD. The V and J ends lost 10 bases and 0 bases respectively, with 9 bases between them. CDR3 amino acids: CATRVMNTEAFF. CDR3 nucleotide sequence: TGTGCCACCAGGGTTATGAACACTGAAGCTTTCTTT.

This chain joins TRBV18 and TRBJ1-1; D unclear. Trimming removed 6 bases from V and 3 bases from J, with 14 bases in between. The CDR3 runs 14 residues. CDR1 KGHSH and CDR2 LQKENI come from the germline V gene. CDR3 in amino acids: CASSPEGGDTEAFF. The CDR3 DNA is TGTGCCAGCTCCCCTGAGGGAGGCGACACTGAAGCTTTCTTT.

This chain links TRBV19 with TRBJ2-7; D unclear. The CDR3 contains 11 residues. Trimming took 5 bases from V and 9 from J, leaving 11 bases between them. Germline V gene lookup returns CDR1 LNHDA and CDR2 SQIVND (reference sequence). The CDR3 nucleotides are TGTGCCAGTAGTTTTGGGTTCGCGCAGTACTTC. This sequence encodes CASSFGFAQYF.

V is TRBV18 and J is TRBJ1-3; 7 nucleotides line up with TRBD1. Germline V lookup: CDR1 KGHSH, CDR2 LQKENI. Germline trimming cut 3 bases from V and 0 bases from J; bases unmatched to any gene: 5. The CDR3 is 16 residues long. The CDR3 DNA reads TGTGCCAGCTCACCGGGACAGCCTGACTCTGGAAACACCATATATTTT. Its protein is CASSPGQPDSGNTIYF.

This chain links TRBV18 with TRBJ1-4; D may be TRBD1 (6 bases). Germline-derived CDR1 and CDR2 are KGHSH and LQKENI. The CDR3 loop spans 17 amino acids. With 2 bases removed from V and 2 bases from J, the gap between germline ends came to 15 bases. DNA for the CDR3: TGTGCCAGCTCACCATTAGTCCTTCAGGGGACTAATGAAAAACTGTTTTTT. Its protein product is CASSPLVLQGTNEKLFF.

This chain connects TRBV6-5 to TRBJ2-5; 12 nucleotides line up with TRBD2. The V gene end was trimmed by 7 bases and the J gene end by 0 bases; junction bases not matched to a gene: 3. CDR3 size: 15 residues. CDR1 MNHEY and CDR2 SVGAGI come from the germline V gene. For the CDR3, the DNA is TGTGCCAGCACTGGGACTAGCGGGTACCAAGAGACCCAGTACTTC. The encoded protein is CASTGTSGYQETQYF.

V gene TRBV5-6 combines with J gene TRBJ1-2, with a weak D call TRBD1 (5 bases). The CDR3 is 13 amino acids. Germline CDR1 reads SGHDT; CDR2 reads YYEEEE. Trimming cost V 0 bases and J 3 bases, with 6 bases left between them. The CDR3 nucleotides are TGTGCCAGCAGCTTGGGAGGGGACTATGGCTACACCTTC. The encoded protein is CASSLGGDYGYTF.

As for this clone: The junction shows a germline mismatch at one end, possibly a read error. The CDR3 region is CASSFGLAGGRGEQLF. In nucleotides, the CDR3 is TGTGCCAGCAGCTTTGGACTAGCGGGAGGACGGGGTGAGCAGCTCTTC. The gene calls are TRBV7-2 and TRBJ2-1, with 14 bases fitting TRBD2. Per the germline V gene, CDR1 is SGHTA and CDR2 is FQGNSA. This CDR3 is 16 amino acids long.

V usage is TRBV6-5 and J usage is TRBJ2-7; 16 nucleotides line up with TRBD2. CDR3 length equals 15 residues. Unmatched junction bases numbered 3, after V lost 6 bases and J lost 4 bases. The germline gives CDR1 MNHEY, CDR2 SVGAGI. CDR3 in DNA: TGTGCCAGCAGGGGACTAGCGGGAGGGGAATACGAGCAGTACTTC. Its translation is CASRGLAGGEYEQYF.

For the CDR3, the DNA is TGTGCCAGCTCACCCGACAGGGCTGCAACTAATGAAAAACTGTTTTTT. It specifies CASSPDRAATNEKLFF. This chain uses TRBV18 with TRBJ1-4, with 7 bases identical to TRBD1. Germline CDR1 reads KGHSH; CDR2 reads LQKENI. The CDR3 length is 16 residues. V lost 3 bases, J lost 0 bases, and 4 bases stayed unmatched.

The genes are TRBV6-5 and TRBJ2-3; D ambiguous. The V gene lost 2 bases and the J gene lost 0 bases, with 9 bases spanning the gap. The CDR3 has 15 amino acids. Germline V gives CDR1 MNHEY, CDR2 SVGAGI. The CDR3 region is CASSYQAFSTDTQYF. In nucleotides, the CDR3 is TGTGCCAGCAGTTACCAAGCTTTTAGCACAGATACGCAGTATTTT.

V usage is TRBV6-1 and J usage is TRBJ1-6, with TRBD1 as a possible D gene (5 bases). Germline lookup yields CDR1 MNHNS and CDR2 SASEGT. CDR3 size: 15 residues. Trimming took 7 bases from V and 7 from J, leaving 17 bases between them. Here the CDR3 DNA reads TGTGCCAGCACTCCTGGGGGGGTCTGGAATTCACCCCTCCACTTT. This sequence encodes CASTPGGVWNSPLHF.

This CDR3 reads CASSASRHEQYF. The CDR3, as DNA: TGTGCCAGTAGTGCTAGTCGGCACGAGCAGTACTTC. The rearrangement links TRBV19 to TRBJ2-7; no clear D. The germline gives CDR1 LNHDA, CDR2 SQIVND (reference sequence). The CDR3 runs 12 residues. The V end lost 5 bases, the J end lost 5 bases, and 10 bases lay between the germline ends.

V is TRBV29-1 and J is TRBJ1-2; 7 bases align to TRBD1. CDR3 size: 12 residues. The junction had 1 base not matched to a gene; V was cut back by 4 bases and J by 2 bases. CDR1 and CDR2 from the germline V gene are SQVTM and ANQGSEA. The CDR3 nucleotides read TGCAGCGTTGGGGACAGCAACTATGGCTACACCTTC. It codes for CSVGDSNYGYTF.

This chain joins TRBV9 and TRBJ2-3; D tentatively reads TRBD1 or TRBD2 (5 bases each). Between the trimmed V and J ends, which lost 0 bases and 1 base, there was a span of 15 bases. This CDR3 has 17 amino acids. CDR1 is SGDLS, CDR2 YYNGEE, per germline. CDR3 amino acids: CASSVGAGRKGTDTQYF. CDR3 nucleotides: TGTGCCAGCAGCGTAGGGGCAGGGAGAAAAGGCACAGATACGCAGTATTTT. The full variable domain, its missing parts supplied by reference TRBV9 and TRBJ2-3, is DSGVTQTPKHLITATGQRVTLRCSPRSGDLSVYWYQQSLDQGLQFLIQYYNGEERAKGNILERFSAQQFPDLHSELNLSSLELGDSALYFCASSVGAGRKGTDTQYFGPGTRLTVL.

The V and J genes are TRBV4-1 and TRBJ2-3; D could derive from TRBD1 or TRBD2 (5 bases each). The CDR3 consists of 15 residues. CDR1 MGHRA and CDR2 YSYEKL come from the germline V gene. V lost 2 bases and J 4 bases, leaving 13 bases between the germline ends. The CDR3 DNA reads as TGCGCCAGCAGCCAAACCGGGACCGGTCCAGATACGCAGTATTTT. Its translation: CASSQTGTGPDTQYF.

V usage is TRBV7-8 and J usage is TRBJ2-7; 12 bases match TRBD2. Losses at the gene ends were 7 bases for V and 4 bases for J; bases not matched to a gene: 5. Germline-derived CDR1 and CDR2 are SGHVS and FQNEAQ. The CDR3 is 14 amino acids. The CDR3 reads CASKTTSGSYEQYF. Written as DNA, the CDR3 is TGTGCCAGCAAGACGACTAGCGGGAGTTACGAGCAGTACTTC.

The chain has TRBV5-1 and TRBJ2-1; maybe TRBD1 (5 bases). The CDR3 is 13 amino acids. From germline, CDR1 is SGHRS and CDR2 YFSETQ. The V and J ends lost 2 bases and 5 bases respectively, with 8 bases between them. The CDR3 loop reads CASSFRVDNEQFF. CDR3 in DNA: TGCGCCAGCAGCTTCAGGGTGGACAATGAGCAGTTCTTC.

V is TRBV6-5 and J is TRBJ1-1; D is unclear. The CDR3 runs to 14 residues. The V gene's germline CDR1 is MNHEY and CDR2 SVGAGI. V shed 6 bases and J shed 4 bases, with 15 bases lying between them. The CDR3, as DNA: TGTGCCAGCAGACGTATTCTATTTGGCACTGAAGCTTTCTTT. It encodes CASRRILFGTEAFF.

This clone was recorded only once. J is TRBJ1-5 and V is TRBV7-2; 8 bases line up with TRBD1. The ends lost 5 bases at V and 0 bases at J; junction bases unmatched: 12. Per germline, CDR1 SGHTA and CDR2 FQGNSA. The CDR3 contains 18 residues. CDR3 DNA sequence: TGTGCCAGCAGCCCTAGGGCCCGGACAGGGTATAGCAATCAGCCCCAGCATTTT. Translated, it gives CASSPRARTGYSNQPQHF. Full variable domain (outside the CDR3, taken from reference TRBV7-2 and TRBJ1-5): GAGVSQSPSNKVTEKGKDVELRCDPISGHTALYWYRQSLGQGLEFLIYFQGNSAPDKSGLPSDRFSAERTGGSVSTLTIQRTQQEDSAVYLCASSPRARTGYSNQPQHFGDGTRLSIL.

The V gene is TRBV2, the J gene TRBJ1-2; D unclear. V was pared by 3 bases and J by 0 bases, with 8 bases between. The CDR3 loop spans 14 amino acids. Germline values: CDR1 SNHLY, CDR2 FYNNEI. DNA of the CDR3: TGTGCCAGCAGTGATCAGGTGTCTAACTATGGCTACACCTTC. This encodes CASSDQVSNYGYTF. The full variable domain, rest sourced from reference TRBV2 and TRBJ1-2, is EPEVTQTPSHQVTQMGQEVILRCVPISNHLYFYWYRQILGQKVEFLVSFYNNEISEKSEIFDDQFSVERPDGSNFTLKIRSTKLEDSAMYFCASSDQVSNYGYTFGSGTRLTVV.

This chain joins TRBV29-1 and TRBJ2-1, with TRBD2 matching over 8 bases. Looked up from germline, CDR1 is SQVTM and CDR2 is ANQGSEA. CDR3 length: 14 amino acids. V trimming: 5 bases; J trimming: 7 bases; junction bases outside the gene matches: 10. This CDR3 is CSVTDLAGWNEQFF. CDR3 bases: TGCAGCGTTACCGACCTAGCGGGTTGGAATGAGCAGTTCTTC.

V usage is TRBV28 and J usage is TRBJ1-1; TRBD1 matches at 9 bases. CDR1 and CDR2 from the germline V gene are MDHEN and SYDVKM. The CDR3 sequence is 17 residues long. Trimming removed 6 bases from V and 0 bases from J; junction bases left unmatched: 11. The CDR3 protein is CASSTGTGGWMNTEAFF. CDR3 bases: TGTGCCAGCAGCACCGGCACAGGGGGCTGGATGAACACTGAAGCTTTCTTT.

This chain joins TRBV29-1 and TRBJ1-1; D uncertain. CDR3 length: 13 residues. In germline, CDR1 is SQVTM, CDR2 ANQGSEA. The germline V and J ends were trimmed by 4 bases and 1 base, with 10 bases remaining between them. CDR3 sequence reads: CSVVHSTNTEAFF. CDR3 bases: TGCAGCGTTGTCCACAGCACGAACACTGAAGCTTTCTTT. Supplemented by reference TRBV29-1 and TRBJ1-1, the full variable domain reads SAVISQKPSRDICQRGTSLTIQCQVDSQVTMMFWYRQQPGQSLTLIATANQGSEATYESGFVIDKFPISRPNLTFSTLTVSNMSPEDSSIYLCSVVHSTNTEAFFGQGTRLTVV.

V is TRBV4-3 and J is TRBJ1-3; D gene ambiguous. Germline CDR1 is LGHNA and CDR2 is YSLEER. The CDR3 contains 14 residues. V was trimmed by 0 bases and J by 1 base, leaving 4 bases between them. DNA of the CDR3: TGCGCCAGCAGCCAAGAGGGGTCTGGAAACACCATATATTTT. The encoded protein is CASSQEGSGNTIYF.